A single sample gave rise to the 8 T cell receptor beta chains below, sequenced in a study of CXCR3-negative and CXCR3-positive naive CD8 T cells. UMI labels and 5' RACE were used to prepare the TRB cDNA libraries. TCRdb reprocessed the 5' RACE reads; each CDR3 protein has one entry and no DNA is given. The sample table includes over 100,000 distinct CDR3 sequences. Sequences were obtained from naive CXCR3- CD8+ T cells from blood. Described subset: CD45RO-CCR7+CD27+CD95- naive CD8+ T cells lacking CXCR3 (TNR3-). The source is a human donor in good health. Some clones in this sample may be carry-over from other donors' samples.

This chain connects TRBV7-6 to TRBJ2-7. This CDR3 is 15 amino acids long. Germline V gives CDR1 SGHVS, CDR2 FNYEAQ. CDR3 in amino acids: CASSLGSGSPYEQYF.

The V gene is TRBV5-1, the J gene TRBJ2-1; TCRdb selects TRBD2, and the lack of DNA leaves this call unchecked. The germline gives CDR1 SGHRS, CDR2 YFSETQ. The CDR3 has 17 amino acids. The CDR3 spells CASSLGLAGGTYNEQFF.

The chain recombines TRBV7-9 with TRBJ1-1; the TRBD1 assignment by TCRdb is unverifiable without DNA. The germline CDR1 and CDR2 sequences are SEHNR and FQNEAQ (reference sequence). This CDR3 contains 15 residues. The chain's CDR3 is CASSPIQGDNTEAFF.

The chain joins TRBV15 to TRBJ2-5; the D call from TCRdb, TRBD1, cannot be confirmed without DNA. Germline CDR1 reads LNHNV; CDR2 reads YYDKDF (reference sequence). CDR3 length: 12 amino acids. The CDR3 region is CATSSPGETQYF.

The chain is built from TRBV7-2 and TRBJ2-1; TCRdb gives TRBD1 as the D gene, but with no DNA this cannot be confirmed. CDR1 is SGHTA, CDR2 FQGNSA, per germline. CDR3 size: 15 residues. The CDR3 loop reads CASSFTGGGYNEQFF.

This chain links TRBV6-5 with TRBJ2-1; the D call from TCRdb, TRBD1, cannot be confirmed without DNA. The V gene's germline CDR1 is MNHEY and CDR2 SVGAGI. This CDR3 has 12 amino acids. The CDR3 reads CASRGQGDEQFF.

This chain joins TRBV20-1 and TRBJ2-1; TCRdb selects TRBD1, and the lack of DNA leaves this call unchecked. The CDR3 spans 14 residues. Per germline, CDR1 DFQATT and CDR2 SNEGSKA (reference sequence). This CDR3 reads CSALGTDSYNEQFF.

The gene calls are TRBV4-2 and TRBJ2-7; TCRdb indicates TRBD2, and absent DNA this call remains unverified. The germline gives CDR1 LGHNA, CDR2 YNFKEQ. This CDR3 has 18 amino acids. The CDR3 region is CASRQAQLAGLIPYEQYF.